What follows is one T cell receptor beta chain and its context. The data were taken from a study of cytomegalovirus exposure and HLA in healthy donors. The CDR3 length is 15 residues. Germline V gives CDR1 SGHRS, CDR2 YFSETQ. The germline V and J ends were trimmed by 0 bases and 0 bases, with 10 bases remaining between them. The PCR employed 60 Vbeta primers together with 13 Jbeta primers. Profiling relied on immunoSEQ multiplex PCR, and the TCRdb table lists in-frame clones only, not all of them. The sample comprises around 150,000 clones, about 75% of which are singletons, and about 0.62% rests with the top ten.

The sample was PBMCs. This chain connects TRBV5-1 to TRBJ2-7, with D tentatively TRBD2 (5 bases). The TCR was taken from a male donor in good health and CMV-seronegative. The CDR3 is CASSLDLAYSYEQYF. The CDR3 bases are TGCGCCAGCAGCTTGGACCTAGCTTACTCCTACGAGCAGTACTTC.